This T cell receptor beta chain was sequenced in a study of CXCR3-negative and CXCR3-positive naive CD8 T cells. Notes on the study in general: Naive cells used TRBV-TRBJ genes in much the same way whether CXCR3-negative or CXCR3-positive; memory cells did not.

A remark on this clonotype: No antigen is known for it.

CDR1 is MDHEN and CDR2 is SYDVKM in the germline V gene. This CDR3 is 13 amino acids long. It was by 5' RACE with UMI labels that the TRB cDNA libraries were prepared. After re-calling the 5' RACE reads, TCRdb lists one entry per CDR3 protein, DNA absent. The listing records over 100,000 distinct CDR3 sequences. V usage is TRBV28 and J usage is TRBJ2-7; there is no DNA to check the TCRdb D call of TRBD2. Specimen: naive CXCR3- CD8+ T cells from blood. As to subset: CD45RO-CCR7+CD27+CD95- naive CD8+ T cells lacking CXCR3 (TNR3-). This clonotype was sampled from a human donor in good health. Some clones in this sample may be carry-over from other donors' samples. CDR3: CASSSGVINEQYF.